This T cell receptor (beta chain) is from a study of T cell responses to AZD1222 COVID-19 vaccine. As regards this clone: Its antigen is as yet unknown.

The CDR3 spans 14 residues. In germline, CDR1 is MNHEY, CDR2 SVGEGT. Trimming removed 6 bases at V and 7 bases at J, with 19 bases between. Findings and caveats of the study: The study identified only five or six AZD1222 recipients as seropositive at baseline. Spike-specific TCR depth and breadth grew after two AZD1222 doses. Donors, mostly white British, included more females; clonal diversity was possibly underestimated.

This table comes from immunoSEQ multiplex PCR, and its TCRdb copy is limited to in-frame clones, with some not included. The sample has about 150,000 clones; approximately 88% are singletons. The sequence came from an adult who received the AZD1222 COVID-19 vaccine. Specimen: peripheral blood, collected 28 days after the second AZD1222 dose. The chain combines TRBV6-2 or TRBV6-3 with TRBJ2-7; maybe TRBD2 (5 bases). The CDR3 loop is CASSGLPRYREQYF. The CDR3 DNA reads TGTGCCAGCAGCGGACTTCCCCGCTATCGAGAGCAGTACTTC.